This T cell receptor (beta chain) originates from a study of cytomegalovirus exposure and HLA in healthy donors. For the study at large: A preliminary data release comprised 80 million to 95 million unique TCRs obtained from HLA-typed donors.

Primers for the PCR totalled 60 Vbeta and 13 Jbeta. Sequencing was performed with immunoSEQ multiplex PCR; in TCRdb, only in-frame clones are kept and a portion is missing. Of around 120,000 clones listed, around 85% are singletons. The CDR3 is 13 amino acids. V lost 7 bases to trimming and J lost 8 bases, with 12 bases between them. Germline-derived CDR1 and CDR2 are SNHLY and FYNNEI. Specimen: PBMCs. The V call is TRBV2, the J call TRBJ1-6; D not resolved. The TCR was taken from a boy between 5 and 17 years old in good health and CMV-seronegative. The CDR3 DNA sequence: TGTGCCAGCAAGAGCGGTGGGGATTCACCCCTCCACTTT. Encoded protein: CASKSGGDSPLHF.